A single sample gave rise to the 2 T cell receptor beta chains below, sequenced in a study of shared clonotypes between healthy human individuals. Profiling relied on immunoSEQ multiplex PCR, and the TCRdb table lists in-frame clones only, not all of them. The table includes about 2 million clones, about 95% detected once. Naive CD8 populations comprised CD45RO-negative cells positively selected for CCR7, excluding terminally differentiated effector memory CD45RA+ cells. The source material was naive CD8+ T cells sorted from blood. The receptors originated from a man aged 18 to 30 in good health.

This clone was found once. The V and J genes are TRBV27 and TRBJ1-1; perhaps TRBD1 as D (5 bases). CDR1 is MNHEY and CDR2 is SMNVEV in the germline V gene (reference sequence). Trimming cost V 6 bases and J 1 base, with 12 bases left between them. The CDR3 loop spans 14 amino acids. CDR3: CASRGGGANTEAFF. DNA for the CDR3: TGTGCCAGCAGGGGTGGTGGGGCGAACACTGAAGCTTTCTTT.

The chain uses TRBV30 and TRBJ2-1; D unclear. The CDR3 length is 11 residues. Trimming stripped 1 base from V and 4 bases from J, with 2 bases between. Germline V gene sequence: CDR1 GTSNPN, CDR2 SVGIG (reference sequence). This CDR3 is CAWSGYNEQFF. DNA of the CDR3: TGTGCCTGGAGTGGGTACAATGAGCAGTTCTTC.